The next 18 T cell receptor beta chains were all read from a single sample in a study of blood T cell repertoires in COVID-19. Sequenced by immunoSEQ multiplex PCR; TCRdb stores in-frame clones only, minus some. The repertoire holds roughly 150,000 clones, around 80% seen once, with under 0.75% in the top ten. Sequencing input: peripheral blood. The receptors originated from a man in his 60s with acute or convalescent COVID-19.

The CDR3 protein is CASSVAGYEQYF. CDR3 bases: TGTGCCAGCAGCGTAGCAGGCTACGAGCAGTACTTC. The chain couples TRBV9 to TRBJ2-7; D unclear. The CDR3 is made up of 12 amino acids. Germline V gene lookup returns CDR1 SGDLS and CDR2 YYNGEE. Trimming removed 0 bases at V and 3 bases at J, with 4 bases between.

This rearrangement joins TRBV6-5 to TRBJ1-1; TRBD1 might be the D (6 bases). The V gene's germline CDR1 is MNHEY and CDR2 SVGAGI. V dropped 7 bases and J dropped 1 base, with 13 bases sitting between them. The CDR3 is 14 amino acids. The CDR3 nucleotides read TGTGCCAGCACCAAGGACAGTTCGAACACTGAAGCTTTCTTT. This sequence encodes CASTKDSSNTEAFF.

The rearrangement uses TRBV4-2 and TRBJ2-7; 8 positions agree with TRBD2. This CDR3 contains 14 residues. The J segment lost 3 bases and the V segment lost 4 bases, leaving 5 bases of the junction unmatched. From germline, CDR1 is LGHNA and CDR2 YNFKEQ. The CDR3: CASSPGGGFYEQYF. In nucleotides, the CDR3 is TGTGCCAGCAGCCCCGGGGGGGGTTTCTACGAGCAGTACTTC.

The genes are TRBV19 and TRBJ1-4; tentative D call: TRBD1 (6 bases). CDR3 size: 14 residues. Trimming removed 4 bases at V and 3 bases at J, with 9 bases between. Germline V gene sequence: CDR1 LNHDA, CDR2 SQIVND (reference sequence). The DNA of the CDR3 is TGTGCCAGTAGTACCGGACAGCCTAATGAAAAACTGTTTTTT. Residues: CASSTGQPNEKLFF.

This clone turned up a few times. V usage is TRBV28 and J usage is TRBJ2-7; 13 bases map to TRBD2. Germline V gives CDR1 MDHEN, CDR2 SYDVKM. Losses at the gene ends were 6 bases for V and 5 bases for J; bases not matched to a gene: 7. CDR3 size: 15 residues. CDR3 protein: CASSRGLAGVDEQYF. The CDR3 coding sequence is TGTGCCAGCAGCCGAGGACTAGCGGGAGTTGACGAGCAGTACTTC.

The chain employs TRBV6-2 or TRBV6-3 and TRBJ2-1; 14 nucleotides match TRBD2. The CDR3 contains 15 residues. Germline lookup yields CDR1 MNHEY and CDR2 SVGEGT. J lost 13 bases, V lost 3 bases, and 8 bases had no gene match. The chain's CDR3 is CASSYGTSGGRSQFF. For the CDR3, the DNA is TGTGCCAGCAGTTATGGGACTAGCGGGGGCCGCTCCCAGTTCTTC.

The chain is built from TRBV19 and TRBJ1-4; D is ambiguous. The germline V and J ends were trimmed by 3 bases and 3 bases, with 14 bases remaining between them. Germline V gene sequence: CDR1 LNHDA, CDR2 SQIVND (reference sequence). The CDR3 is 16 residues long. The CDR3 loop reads CASSMTDGIANEKLFF. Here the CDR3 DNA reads TGTGCCAGTAGTATGACCGACGGGATTGCTAATGAAAAACTGTTTTTT.

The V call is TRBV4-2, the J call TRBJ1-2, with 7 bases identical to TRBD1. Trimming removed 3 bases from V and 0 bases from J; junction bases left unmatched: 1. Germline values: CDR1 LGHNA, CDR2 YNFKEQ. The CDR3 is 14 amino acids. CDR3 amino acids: CASSQGQPNYGYTF. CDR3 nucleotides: TGTGCCAGCAGCCAGGGACAGCCTAACTATGGCTACACCTTC.

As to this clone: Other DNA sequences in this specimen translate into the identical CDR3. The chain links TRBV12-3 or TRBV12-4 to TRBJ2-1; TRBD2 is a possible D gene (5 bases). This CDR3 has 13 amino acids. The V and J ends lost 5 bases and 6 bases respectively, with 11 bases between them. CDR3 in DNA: TGTGCCAGCAGTCCACTCGGAGGCAATGAGCAGTTCTTC. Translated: CASSPLGGNEQFF.

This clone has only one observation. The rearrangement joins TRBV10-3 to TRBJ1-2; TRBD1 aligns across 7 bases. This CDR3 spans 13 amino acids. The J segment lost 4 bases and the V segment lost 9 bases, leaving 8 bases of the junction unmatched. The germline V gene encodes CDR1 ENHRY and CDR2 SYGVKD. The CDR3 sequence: CAMTADRAYGYTF. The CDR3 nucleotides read TGTGCCATGACAGCCGACAGGGCCTATGGCTACACCTTC.

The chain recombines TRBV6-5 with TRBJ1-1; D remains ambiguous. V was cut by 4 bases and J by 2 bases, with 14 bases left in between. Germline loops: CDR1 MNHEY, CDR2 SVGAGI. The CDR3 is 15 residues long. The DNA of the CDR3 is TGTGCCAGCAGTTCATCAGCCCTAGTTAACACTGAAGCTTTCTTT. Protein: CASSSSALVNTEAFF.

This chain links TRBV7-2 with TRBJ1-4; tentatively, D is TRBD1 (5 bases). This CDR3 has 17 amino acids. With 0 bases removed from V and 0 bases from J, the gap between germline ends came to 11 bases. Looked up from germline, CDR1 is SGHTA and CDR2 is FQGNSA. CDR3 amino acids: CASSLAGAGPTNEKLFF. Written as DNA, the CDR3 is TGTGCCAGCAGCTTAGCAGGGGCTGGTCCAACTAATGAAAAACTGTTTTTT.

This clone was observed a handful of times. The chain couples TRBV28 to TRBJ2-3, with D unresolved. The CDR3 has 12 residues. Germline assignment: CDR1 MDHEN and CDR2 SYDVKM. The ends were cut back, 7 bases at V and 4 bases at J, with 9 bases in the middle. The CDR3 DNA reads TGTGCCAGCATGGCCCCAGCAGATACGCAGTATTTT. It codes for CASMAPADTQYF.

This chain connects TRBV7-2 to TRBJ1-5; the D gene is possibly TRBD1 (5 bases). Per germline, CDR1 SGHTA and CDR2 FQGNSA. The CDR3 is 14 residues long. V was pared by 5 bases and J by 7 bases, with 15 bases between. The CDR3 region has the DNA TGTGCCAGCAGCGCCAGGGCAGGGCCCCAGCCCCAGCATTTT. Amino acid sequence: CASSARAGPQPQHF.

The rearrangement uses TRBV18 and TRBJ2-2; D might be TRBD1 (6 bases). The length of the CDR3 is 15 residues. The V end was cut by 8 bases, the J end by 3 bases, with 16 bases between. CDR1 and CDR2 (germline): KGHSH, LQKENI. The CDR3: CASGKAQGDTGELFF. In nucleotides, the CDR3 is TGTGCCAGCGGAAAGGCACAGGGCGACACCGGGGAGCTGTTTTTT. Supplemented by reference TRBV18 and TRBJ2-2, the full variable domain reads NAGVMQNPRHLVRRRGQEARLRCSPMKGHSHVYWYRQLPEEGLKFMVYLQKENIIDESGMPKERFSAEFPKEGPSILRIQQVVRGDSAAYFCASGKAQGDTGELFFGEGSRLTVL.

The CDR3 sequence is CASSQPELAKNIQYF. The DNA of the CDR3 is TGTGCCAGCAGTCAACCGGAGCTAGCCAAAAACATTCAGTACTTC. The V and J genes are TRBV6-6 and TRBJ2-4; D is ambiguous. Germline V CDR1 and CDR2: MNHNY, SVGAGI (reference sequence). The V gene lost 5 bases and the J gene lost 0 bases, with 11 bases spanning the gap. The CDR3 is 15 amino acids.

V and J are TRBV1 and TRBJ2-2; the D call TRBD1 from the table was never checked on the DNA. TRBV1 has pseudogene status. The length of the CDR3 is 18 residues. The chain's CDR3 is CTSSQDRITGINTGELFF. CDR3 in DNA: TGCACCAGCAGCCAAGATCGGATCACAGGGATCAACACCGGGGAGCTGTTTTTT.

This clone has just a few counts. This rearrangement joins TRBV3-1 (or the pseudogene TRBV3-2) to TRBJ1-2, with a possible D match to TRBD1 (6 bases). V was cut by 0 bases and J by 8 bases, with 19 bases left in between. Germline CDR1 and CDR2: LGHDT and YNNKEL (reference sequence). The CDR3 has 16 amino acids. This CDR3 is CASSQDHSTGPRGYTF. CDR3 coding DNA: TGTGCCAGCAGCCAAGATCATTCCACAGGGCCTAGGGGCTACACCTTC.